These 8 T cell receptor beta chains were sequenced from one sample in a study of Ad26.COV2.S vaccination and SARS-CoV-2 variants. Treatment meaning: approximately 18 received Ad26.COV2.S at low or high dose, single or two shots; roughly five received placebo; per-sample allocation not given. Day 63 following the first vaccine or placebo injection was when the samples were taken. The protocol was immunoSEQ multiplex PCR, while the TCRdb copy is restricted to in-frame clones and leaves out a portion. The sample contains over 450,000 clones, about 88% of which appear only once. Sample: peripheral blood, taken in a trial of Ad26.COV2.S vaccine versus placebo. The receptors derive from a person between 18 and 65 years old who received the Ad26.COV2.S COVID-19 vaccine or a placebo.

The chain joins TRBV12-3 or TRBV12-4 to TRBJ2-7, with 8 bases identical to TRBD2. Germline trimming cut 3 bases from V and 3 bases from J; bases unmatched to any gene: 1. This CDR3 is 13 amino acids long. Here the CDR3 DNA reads TGTGCCAGCAGTTTTCTAGCGGGCTACGAGCAGTACTTC. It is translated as CASSFLAGYEQYF.

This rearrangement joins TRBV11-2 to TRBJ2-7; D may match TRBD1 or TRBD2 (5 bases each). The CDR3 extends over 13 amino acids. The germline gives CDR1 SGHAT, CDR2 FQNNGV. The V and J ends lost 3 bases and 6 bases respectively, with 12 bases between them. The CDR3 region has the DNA TGTGCCAGCAGCTTCGGGGCACCTCGCGAGCAGTACTTC. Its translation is CASSFGAPREQYF.

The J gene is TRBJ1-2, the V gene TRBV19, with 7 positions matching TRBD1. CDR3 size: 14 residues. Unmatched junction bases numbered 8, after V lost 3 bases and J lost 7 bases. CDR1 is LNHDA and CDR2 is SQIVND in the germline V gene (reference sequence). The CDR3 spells CASSMEGGAGGYTF. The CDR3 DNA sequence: TGTGCCAGTAGTATGGAAGGGGGCGCAGGTGGCTACACCTTC.

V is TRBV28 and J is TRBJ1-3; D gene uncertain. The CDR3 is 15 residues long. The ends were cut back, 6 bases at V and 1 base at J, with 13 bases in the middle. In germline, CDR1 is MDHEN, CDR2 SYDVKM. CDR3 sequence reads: CASSLGPGSGNTIYF. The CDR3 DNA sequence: TGTGCCAGCAGCCTAGGACCGGGGTCTGGAAACACCATATATTTT.

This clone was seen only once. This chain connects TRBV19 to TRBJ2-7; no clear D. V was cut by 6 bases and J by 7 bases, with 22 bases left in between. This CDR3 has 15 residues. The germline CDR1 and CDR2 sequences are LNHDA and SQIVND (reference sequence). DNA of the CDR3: TGTGCCAGTAGCCCCTCATCCGGGCCCTTTGGGGAGCAGTACTTC. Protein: CASSPSSGPFGEQYF.

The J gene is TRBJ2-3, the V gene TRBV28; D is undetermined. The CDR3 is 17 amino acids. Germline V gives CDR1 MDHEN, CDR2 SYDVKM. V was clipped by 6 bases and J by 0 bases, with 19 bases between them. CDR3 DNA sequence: TGTGCCAGCAGCGTTTCACCGGTTCTTATTAGCACAGATACGCAGTATTTT. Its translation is CASSVSPVLISTDTQYF.

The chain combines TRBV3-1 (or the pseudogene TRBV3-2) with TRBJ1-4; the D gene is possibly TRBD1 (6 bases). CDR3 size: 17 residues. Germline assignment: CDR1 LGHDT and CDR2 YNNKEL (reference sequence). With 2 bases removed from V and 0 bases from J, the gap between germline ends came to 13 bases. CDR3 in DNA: TGTGCCAGCAGCCAATTTCCCTCAGGGGCAACTAATGAAAAACTGTTTTTT. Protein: CASSQFPSGATNEKLFF.

In DNA, the CDR3 is TGTGCCAGTAGCGCAACGGGGGCTACGGATCAGCCCCAGCATTTT. Its translation is CASSATGATDQPQHF. The chain combines TRBV19 with TRBJ1-5, with D possibly TRBD1 on 6 matching bases. With 6 bases removed from V and 5 bases from J, the gap between germline ends came to 17 bases. This CDR3 spans 15 amino acids. Germline V gives CDR1 LNHDA, CDR2 SQIVND (reference sequence).